In its sample, the clone carrying this TCR beta chain was seen a few times. TCRdb re-called the 5' RACE reads with MiXCR, one entry per CDR3 protein. The sample holds around 82,000 distinct CDR3 sequences, 10% to 15% seen once. The V and J ends lost 0 bases and 6 bases respectively, with 9 bases between them. In germline, CDR1 is LGHNA, CDR2 YSLEER. This CDR3 spans 14 amino acids. This sample is drawn from a study of T-cell memory formation after mild COVID-19. Sequenced material: PBMCs or a T cell subset sorted from them (not recorded which). V gene TRBV4-3 combines with J gene TRBJ2-1; D unclear. The sequence was collected from a man aged 18 to 30 who had mild COVID-19 (a few samples of this study predate the infection). Cell type and time point are not known. CDR3: CASSQDLRGNEQFF. The CDR3 bases are TGCGCCAGCAGCCAAGATCTGAGAGGCAATGAGCAGTTCTTC.